Described below is a single T cell receptor beta chain sequence and its context. Its antigen is undetermined. These data come from a study of long-term antiretroviral therapy in people with HIV. General study findings and limits: An increase in diversity followed ART, yet levels stayed below transplant donor controls.

The CDR3 runs 14 residues. Trimming left V 4 bases short and J 13 bases short, with 20 bases between. The germline CDR1 and CDR2 sequences are MGHRA and YSYEKL. The assay used was immunoSEQ (version v3.0), run at survey level. Sequencing set out to capture about 40,000-55,000 T-cell genomes per sample. Here immunoSEQ multiplex PCR was the method, and the copy in TCRdb shows in-frame clones only, minus some. The sample shows tens of thousands of clones, 90% to 95% of them seen only once. Every participant gave one or more pre-ART and two or more post-ART PBMC samples. The cryopreserved samples used held roughly 1-10 million PBMC prior to extraction of DNA.

Specimen: unsorted PBMCs, collected 3.7 years after starting antiretroviral therapy. The receptor comes from a woman between 45 and 60 years old with HIV. This chain connects TRBV4-1 to TRBJ1-3, with D possibly matching TRBD1 (5 bases). CDR3 in amino acids: CASSRNPDTAAIYF. CDR3 sequence (DNA): TGCGCCAGCAGCCGGAACCCGGACACCGCCGCGATATATTTT.